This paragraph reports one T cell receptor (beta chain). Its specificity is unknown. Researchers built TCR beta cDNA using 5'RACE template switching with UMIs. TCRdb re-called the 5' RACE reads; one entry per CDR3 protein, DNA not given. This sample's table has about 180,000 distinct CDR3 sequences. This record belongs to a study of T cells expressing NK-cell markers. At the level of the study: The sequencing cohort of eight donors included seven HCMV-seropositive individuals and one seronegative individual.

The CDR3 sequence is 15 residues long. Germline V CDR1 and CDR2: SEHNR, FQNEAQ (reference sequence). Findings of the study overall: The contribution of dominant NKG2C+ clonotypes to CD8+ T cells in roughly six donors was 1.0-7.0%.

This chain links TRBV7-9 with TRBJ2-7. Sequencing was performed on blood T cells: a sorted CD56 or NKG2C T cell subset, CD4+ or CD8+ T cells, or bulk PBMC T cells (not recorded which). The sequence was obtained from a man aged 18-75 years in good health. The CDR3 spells CASSLGGVLSGEQYF.